This paragraph covers one T cell receptor (beta chain) sequence. What it binds is unknown. Use of 60 Vbeta and 13 Jbeta primers characterized the PCR. Libraries were prepared by immunoSEQ multiplex PCR; TCRdb keeps only in-frame clonotypes and omits some of them. The sample lists some 150,000 clones, around four fifths occurring once. The data originate from a study of cytomegalovirus exposure and HLA in healthy donors. Study-level background: A data release that came early held 80 million or so unique TCRs from HLA-typed donors. Study-wide results and caveats: In vitro, three CMV-associated chains proved specific for CMV antigens. The authors assumed roughly uniform sequencing depth across donors for presence/absence analyses.

Each of the donors was a healthy bone marrow donor. V gave up 1 base and J gave up 2 bases, with 12 bases separating them. The CDR3 runs 15 residues. Germline-derived CDR1 and CDR2 are SGHAT and FQNNGV. This receptor was identified in a woman in her forties or fifties in good health and CMV-seropositive. The V gene is TRBV11-2, the J gene TRBJ2-7; D gene uncertain. The sample taken for sequencing was PBMCs. CDR3 bases: TGTGCCAGCAGCTTAGCTTCAGGTCCCGCCTACGAGCAGTACTTC. It translates to CASSLASGPAYEQYF.